These 27 T cell receptor beta chains originate from one sample sequenced in a study of prognosis after radiotherapy for stage I lung cancer. Template was genomic DNA; TCR beta CDR3 amplified in two multiplex PCR rounds. TRBV and TRBJ genes each had their own specific primers in first-round PCR. TCRdb ran MiXCR on the multiplex PCR reads and lists one entry per CDR3 protein. The sample lists about 8,500 distinct CDR3 sequences; over 50% were seen once. The sequences come from PBMCs, collected before or after stereotactic body radiation therapy (not recorded which). The receptors shown here come from a donor over 45 with non-small cell lung cancer.

This chain links TRBV7-2 with TRBJ2-7, with unresolved D. The germline CDR1 and CDR2 sequences are SGHTA and FQGNSA. V lost 5 bases and J 4 bases, leaving 15 bases between the germline ends. This CDR3 is built from 14 residues. This CDR3 is CASSPDQAWYEQYF. The DNA for the CDR3 is TGTGCCAGCAGCCCCGACCAGGCTTGGTACGAGCAGTACTTC.

This clonotype was seen at least ten times. CDR3 sequence: CASSLGLAHRCEQYF. DNA for the CDR3: TGTGCCAGCAGCCTCGGACTAGCGCACAGGTGCGAGCAGTACTTC. This sequence joins TRBV5-6 and TRBJ2-7, with 9 bases fitting TRBD2. Germline assignment: CDR1 SGHDT and CDR2 YYEEEE. The CDR3 length is 15 residues. Unmatched junction bases numbered 11, after V lost 4 bases and J lost 6 bases.

In this sample, this clonotype turned up a few times. It differs at one base from a far larger clone, so likely a read error. The chain joins TRBV27 to TRBJ2-1, with D perhaps given as TRBD1 or TRBD2 (5 bases each). This CDR3 is 14 amino acids long. V shed 5 bases and J shed 10 bases, with 18 bases lying between them. The germline CDR1 and CDR2 sequences are MNHEY and SMNVEV (reference sequence). CDR3 sequence: CASSQGRSSYEQFF. In DNA form, the CDR3 reads TGTGCCAGCAGTCAGGGACGGAGCTCCTACGAGCAGTTCTTC.

At least ten counts were recorded for this clonotype. A read error is possible here, since a much larger clone lies one base away. The chain couples TRBV24-1 to TRBJ2-1; no firm D call. The CDR3 is made up of 14 amino acids. Germline V lookup: CDR1 KGHDR, CDR2 SFDVKD. The V end was cut by 4 bases, the J end by 5 bases, with 11 bases between. Here the CDR3 DNA reads TGTGCCACCAGTGACAACCGTTTCCACAATGAGCAGTTCTTC. It codes for CATSDNRFHNEQFF.

By sample share, this clonotype is medium-sized. The J gene is TRBJ1-1, the V gene TRBV5-1; unclear D gene. This CDR3 spans 14 amino acids. Germline loops: CDR1 SGHRS, CDR2 YFSETQ. Trimming removed 0 bases from V and 0 bases from J, with 6 bases in between. CDR3: CASSLDGMNTEAFF. CDR3 sequence (DNA): TGCGCCAGCAGCTTGGACGGGATGAACACTGAAGCTTTCTTT.

By its share, this clonotype is medium-sized. The chain combines TRBV13 with TRBJ1-2; D gene unclear. This CDR3 spans 12 amino acids. CDR1 and CDR2 (germline): PRHDT, FYEKMQ (reference sequence). Deletions cut 1 base from V and 8 bases from J, with 8 bases between. CDR3 sequence: CASSLVGTGYTF. As DNA, the CDR3 is TGTGCCAGCAGCTTAGTTGGTACGGGCTACACCTTC.

The gene calls are TRBV12-3 or TRBV12-4 and TRBJ2-4; the match to TRBD1 covers 7 bases. The J call may be incorrect, as the DNA end agrees better with TRBJ2-5. The CDR3 is made up of 13 amino acids. The CDR3 DNA reads TGTGCCAGCAGTTCGGGACAGCAAGAGACCCAGTACTTC. Protein sequence: CASSSGQQETQYF.

The sample holds many counts of this clonotype. DNA of the CDR3: TGTGCCAGCAGCCAAGAAACCGGGACTTACTACAATGAGCAGTTCTTC. Its protein is CASSQETGTYYNEQFF. The V gene is TRBV4-2, the J gene TRBJ2-1; D might be TRBD2 (6 bases). V dropped 0 bases and J dropped 3 bases, with 12 bases sitting between them. The CDR3 has 16 residues. Looked up from germline, CDR1 is LGHNA and CDR2 is YNFKEQ.

CDR3 in DNA: TGTGCCAGCAGCTCTCCACATGGTAGCGGGAGGGTTGTTTACGAGCAGTACTTC. Translated: CASSSPHGSGRVVYEQYF. This chain links TRBV6-2 or TRBV6-3 with TRBJ2-7, with TRBD2 matching over 11 bases. Germline values: CDR1 MNHEY, CDR2 SVGEGT. The V and J ends lost 6 bases and 4 bases, in that order; junction bases with no gene match: 17. This CDR3 comprises 18 residues.

The V and J genes are TRBV28 and TRBJ2-7; 7 bases line up with TRBD2. Germline CDR1 MDHEN, CDR2 SYDVKM. The junction had 4 bases not matched to a gene; V was cut back by 5 bases and J by 3 bases. There are 13 residues in the CDR3. Here the CDR3 DNA reads TGTGCCAGCAGTCTGGGACTACTCTACGAGCAGTACTTC. This translates into CASSLGLLYEQYF.

The chain combines TRBV28 with TRBJ2-1; D gene unclear. This CDR3 is 13 amino acids long. V was pared by 2 bases and J by 9 bases, with 11 bases between. Per germline, CDR1 MDHEN and CDR2 SYDVKM. This chain's CDR3 is CASSLTNVGEQFF. The CDR3, as DNA: TGTGCCAGCAGTTTAACCAACGTGGGTGAGCAGTTCTTC.

The genes are TRBV19 and TRBJ2-7; D not resolved. The V and J ends lost 4 bases and 1 base respectively, with 14 bases between them. Germline CDR1 and CDR2: LNHDA and SQIVND (reference sequence). CDR3 length: 15 residues. The CDR3 region is CASSRIDGVSYEQYF. For the CDR3, the DNA is TGTGCCAGTAGTAGGATAGACGGAGTATCCTACGAGCAGTACTTC.

This clonotype is labeled medium-sized. The chain has TRBV6-9 and TRBJ2-7; D is uncertain. The CDR3 length is 11 residues. Trimming took off 3 bases at V and 6 bases at J, with 6 bases between the two ends. Germline V lookup: CDR1 MNHGY, CDR2 SVAAGI. CDR3 protein: CASSYLSEQYF. The CDR3 bases are TGTGCCAGCAGTTACCTGAGCGAGCAGTACTTC.

This sequence joins TRBV20-1 and TRBJ1-2, with D uncertain. The CDR3 loop spans 13 amino acids. Looked up from germline, CDR1 is DFQATT and CDR2 is SNEGSKA (reference sequence). V dropped 3 bases and J dropped 0 bases, with 8 bases sitting between them. Here the CDR3 DNA reads TGCAGTGCTAGGGTTCGGACTAACTATGGCTACACCTTC. It translates to CSARVRTNYGYTF.

Ten or more counts support this clonotype. The rearrangement links TRBV11-2 to TRBJ2-7, with a tentative D call TRBD2 (6 bases). CDR1 and CDR2 (germline): SGHAT, FQNNGV. V was cut by 5 bases and J by 5 bases, with 16 bases left in between. CDR3 length: 14 amino acids. CDR3 amino acids: CASSDTPGSNEQYF. The CDR3 bases are TGTGCCAGCAGCGATACCCCCGGGAGTAACGAGCAGTACTTC.

Judged by abundance, this clonotype is medium-sized. One end of the junction does not line up with germline, which may come from a read error. This rearrangement joins TRBV12-3 or TRBV12-4 to TRBJ2-2; 8 bases match TRBD2. The CDR3 length is 14 residues. CDR3 sequence reads: CASSIAGTRSELFF. CDR3 DNA: TGTGCCAGCAGTATAGCGGGGACCCGTTCGGAGCTGTTTTTT.

By sample fraction, this clonotype is medium-sized. V is TRBV2 and J is TRBJ2-1; perhaps TRBD2 as D (5 bases). V was pared by 10 bases and J by 4 bases, with 20 bases between. This CDR3 contains 15 residues. Per germline, CDR1 SNHLY and CDR2 FYNNEI. The CDR3 reads CAIKGGGGVYNEQFF. In nucleotides, the CDR3 is TGTGCCATCAAAGGTGGAGGAGGAGTTTACAATGAGCAGTTCTTC.

This clonotype was observed a handful of times. It differs at one base from a far larger clone, so likely a read error. The V and J genes are TRBV6-1 and TRBJ2-1; D remains unclear. Germline V gene lookup returns CDR1 MNHNS and CDR2 SASEGT. The CDR3 has 15 amino acids. V shed 5 bases and J shed 0 bases, with 11 bases lying between them. CDR3 loop: CASSKESRSYNEQFF. As DNA, the CDR3 is TGTGCCAGCAGTAAGGAGTCCCGCTCCTACAATGAGCAGTTCTTC.

The chain carries TRBV6-1 and TRBJ1-2, with D uncertain. Germline V gene lookup returns CDR1 MNHNS and CDR2 SASEGT. Trimming left V 3 bases short and J 5 bases short, with 7 bases between. The CDR3 has 12 residues. CDR3 sequence (DNA): TGTGCCAGCAGTGACGGGCGGTATGGCTACACCTTC. This sequence encodes CASSDGRYGYTF.

The chain carries TRBV12-3 or TRBV12-4 and TRBJ2-1; D may be TRBD1 (5 bases). This CDR3 region has 13 residues. The V end was cut by 1 base, the J end by 10 bases, with 11 bases between. The CDR3 is CASSLGGLVEQFF. DNA of the CDR3: TGTGCCAGCAGTTTAGGGGGCCTGGTGGAGCAGTTCTTC.

This chain connects TRBV6-2 or TRBV6-3 to TRBJ1-4, with D unresolved. This CDR3 is 16 amino acids long. V lost 5 bases, J lost 7 bases, and 20 bases lay in between. Per germline, CDR1 MNHEY and CDR2 SVGEGT. CDR3 nucleotide sequence: TGTGCCAGCAGTGAAGTGAGGACCCGGTTCGGTGAAAAACTGTTTTTT. This gives the protein CASSEVRTRFGEKLFF.

The sample holds one count of this clonotype. CDR3 nucleotide sequence: TGTGCCTGGAGTGTGACTAGACAGGGGGATTTGGGTGGCTACACCTTC. Translation gives CAWSVTRQGDLGGYTF. The chain has TRBV30 and TRBJ1-2; TRBD1 matches at 9 bases. Losses at the gene ends were 0 bases for V and 7 bases for J; bases not matched to a gene: 12. Germline V lookup: CDR1 GTSNPN, CDR2 SVGIG (reference sequence). The CDR3 is 16 amino acids.

This rearrangement joins TRBV27 to TRBJ1-1; TRBD1 aligns across 7 bases. The ends lost 2 bases at V and 7 bases at J; junction bases unmatched: 10. Germline V gene data show CDR1 as MNHEY and CDR2 as SMNVEV (reference sequence). The CDR3 is made up of 15 amino acids. The CDR3 DNA follows: TGTGCCAGCAGTTTAACTGCGACAGGGATCAGTGAAGCTTTCTTT. Its protein product is CASSLTATGISEAFF.

The V gene is TRBV30, the J gene TRBJ1-6; unclear D gene. This CDR3 is 15 amino acids long. Per germline, CDR1 GTSNPN and CDR2 SVGIG (reference sequence). The germline V and J ends were trimmed by 2 bases and 0 bases, with 8 bases remaining between them. CDR3 sequence reads: CAWSFPRSYNSPLHF. CDR3 DNA sequence: TGTGCCTGGAGTTTCCCACGCTCCTATAATTCACCCCTCCACTTT.

This clonotype is medium-sized within its sample. The chain links TRBV6-4 to TRBJ1-1; weak D call: TRBD1 (6 bases). Trimming pared 6 bases from V and 1 base from J, leaving 12 bases between. The CDR3 sequence is 14 residues long. Germline V lookup: CDR1 MRHNA, CDR2 SNTAGT. The CDR3: CASRDLGGNTEAFF. The CDR3 DNA follows: TGTGCCAGCAGGGACCTAGGGGGGAACACTGAAGCTTTCTTT.

The chain recombines TRBV30 with TRBJ1-6, with D possibly matching TRBD1 (5 bases). The CDR3 spans 18 residues. V shed 2 bases and J shed 4 bases, with 21 bases lying between them. Looked up from germline, CDR1 is GTSNPN and CDR2 is SVGIG (reference sequence). The CDR3 DNA reads as TGTGCCTGGAGTTACGGCCCGGGGGATGGCGGTTATAATTCACCCCTCCACTTT. It yields the protein CAWSYGPGDGGYNSPLHF.

This clonotype was counted at least ten times. The chain combines TRBV5-6 with TRBJ1-4; no reliable D call. The CDR3 is 15 amino acids. V was pared by 0 bases and J by 1 base, with 7 bases between. Germline V CDR1 and CDR2: SGHDT, YYEEEE. The DNA of the CDR3 is TGTGCCAGCAGCTTGGCTGGAGGAACTAATGAAAAACTGTTTTTT. The encoded protein is CASSLAGGTNEKLFF.